The entry below gives a single T cell receptor beta chain sequence along with its context. Antigen unknown. This sample stems from a study of cytomegalovirus exposure and HLA in healthy donors. Findings and caveats of the study: Certain indistinguishable V segments, among them TRBV6-2 and TRBV6-3, were excluded. In a later analysis, CMV-associated beta chains were mostly HLA-associated, it appeared.

The CDR3 runs to 16 residues. The V and J ends lost 6 bases and 6 bases, in that order; junction bases with no gene match: 14. The PCR contained 60 Vbeta and 13 Jbeta primers. The method was immunoSEQ multiplex PCR; TCRdb's version includes in-frame clones alone and lacks a portion of them. In the table there are over 20,000 clones, roughly 70% of which are singletons. Those who donated were healthy bone marrow donors. This clonotype originated in a woman between 50 and 59 years old in good health and CMV-seronegative. V is TRBV6-7 and J is TRBJ2-1, with TRBD1 matching 7 bases. TRBV6-7 is marked as an open reading frame, function uncertain. The sequenced sample consisted of PBMCs. CDR3 nucleotide sequence: TGTGCCAGCAGGGAAGACAGGGAATATGCCCCCAATGAGCAGTTCTTC. Its protein is CASREDREYAPNEQFF.